A selection of T cell receptor beta chains follows, all from one sample in a study of blood T cells in healthy people across ages. TCRdb analysed the 5' RACE reads with MiXCR anew, one entry per CDR3 protein. This sample has about 800,000 distinct CDR3 sequences, with around 25% found just once. These records were also assigned to another study, of T cells of mothers and their children.

The sequenced material came from blood. The receptors stem from a boy under 18 in good health. The CDR3 runs from the conserved cysteine through the conserved F or W. The order of the fields is D gene, clone size, V gene, J gene, CDR3 DNA, CDR3 protein. D genes are given only for firm matches. Clone size is shown for a subset of rows, as once, few, many or a class of expanded clone.

d_gene: TRBD2; abundance: -; v_gene: TRBV5-6; j_gene: TRBJ2-1; CDR3nt: TGTGCCAGCAGATGGGGGACTAGCGGATACAATGAGCAGTTCTTC; CDR3aa: CASRWGTSGYNEQFF
d_gene: TRBD2; abundance: -; v_gene: TRBV7-6; j_gene: TRBJ2-1; CDR3nt: TGTGCCAGCAGCCTGCTAGCGGGAGGGGGGAGTGAGCAGTTCTTC; CDR3aa: CASSLLAGGGSEQFF
d_gene: TRBD2; abundance: -; v_gene: TRBV7-9; j_gene: TRBJ2-5; CDR3nt: TGTGCCAGCAGCCTCTGGCGGGAGGGCAGGGAGACCCAGTACTTC; CDR3aa: CASSLWREGRETQYF
d_gene: -; abundance: -; v_gene: TRBV7-2; j_gene: TRBJ2-3; CDR3nt: TGTGCCAGCAGCTTAGAAGGGGAGGCAGATACGCAGTATTTT; CDR3aa: CASSLEGEADTQYF
d_gene: TRBD2; abundance: -; v_gene: TRBV6-4; j_gene: TRBJ2-5; CDR3nt: TGTGCCAGCAGTGACTCGATATCATTGGGACTAGTGGAAGAGACCCAGTACTTC; CDR3aa: CASSDSISLGLVEETQYF
d_gene: -; abundance: -; v_gene: TRBV12-3/TRBV12-4; j_gene: TRBJ1-2; CDR3nt: TGTGCCAGCACCGCCGAGACTACTTCTAACTATGGCTACACCTTC; CDR3aa: CASTAETTSNYGYTF
d_gene: -; abundance: -; v_gene: TRBV12-3/TRBV12-4; j_gene: TRBJ1-4; CDR3nt: TGTGCCAGCAGTTTAGCGCGAAGGGGGTGGGAAAAACTGTTTTTT; CDR3aa: CASSLARRGWEKLFF
d_gene: -; abundance: few; v_gene: TRBV27; j_gene: TRBJ2-7; CDR3nt: TGTGCCAGCAGGATCCCAGGGGCCTACGAGCAGTACTTC; CDR3aa: CASRIPGAYEQYF
d_gene: TRBD2; abundance: -; v_gene: TRBV9; j_gene: TRBJ2-3; CDR3nt: TGTGCCAGCAGCGTAACCCCGGGCCTAGCGGACACAGATACGCAGTATTTT; CDR3aa: CASSVTPGLADTDTQYF
d_gene: -; abundance: few; v_gene: TRBV11-2; j_gene: TRBJ2-3; CDR3nt: TGTGCCAGCAGCGTTATGATAGATACGCAGTATTTT; CDR3aa: CASSVMIDTQYF
d_gene: -; abundance: -; v_gene: TRBV7-9; j_gene: TRBJ1-4; CDR3nt: TGTGCCAGCAGCCAGGGGAGTGAAAAACTGTTTTTT; CDR3aa: CASSQGSEKLFF
d_gene: TRBD1; abundance: -; v_gene: TRBV6-4; j_gene: TRBJ1-3; CDR3nt: TGTGCCAGCAGGGGACAGGGCTCTGGAAACACCATATATTTT; CDR3aa: CASRGQGSGNTIYF
d_gene: -; abundance: -; v_gene: TRBV28; j_gene: TRBJ2-2; CDR3nt: TGTGCCAGCAGTTCCCCGGAAATAACCGGGGAGCTGTTTTTT; CDR3aa: CASSSPEITGELFF
d_gene: -; abundance: -; v_gene: TRBV20-1; j_gene: TRBJ1-2; CDR3nt: TGCAGTGCTTGGGACTCCCTTGGCTACACCTTC; CDR3aa: CSAWDSLGYTF
d_gene: -; abundance: few; v_gene: TRBV27; j_gene: TRBJ2-2; CDR3nt: TGTGCCAGCAGTCGGGACACCGGGACGAACACCGGGGAGCTGTTTTTT; CDR3aa: CASSRDTGTNTGELFF
d_gene: TRBD2; abundance: few; v_gene: TRBV3-1; j_gene: TRBJ2-7; CDR3nt: TGTGCCAGCAGCCAAGGCGGGAGGTCTGCCGAGCAGTACTTC; CDR3aa: CASSQGGRSAEQYF
d_gene: -; abundance: -; v_gene: TRBV6-5; j_gene: TRBJ1-1; CDR3nt: TGTGCCAGCAGTCGACCCACAGGGATGGGTGAAGCTTTCTTT; CDR3aa: CASSRPTGMGEAFF
d_gene: -; abundance: -; v_gene: TRBV4-2; j_gene: TRBJ2-1; CDR3nt: TGTGCCAGCAGCCTCACCCCACGAGGCTACTACAATGAGCAGTTCTTC; CDR3aa: CASSLTPRGYYNEQFF
d_gene: -; abundance: -; v_gene: TRBV29-1; j_gene: TRBJ2-4; CDR3nt: TGCAGCGTCAAAGGGGAAAACAAAAACATTCAGTACTTC; CDR3aa: CSVKGENKNIQYF
d_gene: TRBD2; abundance: few; v_gene: TRBV7-4; j_gene: TRBJ2-4; CDR3nt: TGTGCCAGCAGCTTAGCCGGACTAGCGGGGGGGCCTGCCAAAAACATTCAGTACTTC; CDR3aa: CASSLAGLAGGPAKNIQYF
d_gene: -; abundance: few; v_gene: TRBV11-1; j_gene: TRBJ1-5; CDR3nt: TGTGCCAGCAGCTTAGCGGAAGGCCAACCTTTCCACTTTGGTAACGATCTTCGTTGTCAGCCCCAGCATTTT; CDR3aa: CASSLAEGQPFHFGNDLRCQPQHF
d_gene: -; abundance: few; v_gene: TRBV4-1; j_gene: TRBJ1-1; CDR3nt: TGCGCCAGCAGCCAAGATTCCGAGACTGCTCTTAACCTTCTTGAAGCTTTCTTT; CDR3aa: CASSQDSETALNLLEAFF
d_gene: -; abundance: -; v_gene: TRBV12-3/TRBV12-4; j_gene: TRBJ1-1; CDR3nt: TGTGCCAGCAGCCGACAGGTTGAAGCACCTGAAGCTTTCTTT; CDR3aa: CASSRQVEAPEAFF
d_gene: -; abundance: few; v_gene: TRBV7-9; j_gene: TRBJ2-7; CDR3nt: TGTGCCAGCAGCACAGACCATTACGAGCAGTACTTC; CDR3aa: CASSTDHYEQYF
d_gene: TRBD1; abundance: -; v_gene: TRBV29-1; j_gene: TRBJ1-2; CDR3nt: TGCAGCGTTGAAAAGGGACAGGGGTTCTATGGCTACACCTTC; CDR3aa: CSVEKGQGFYGYTF
d_gene: -; abundance: few; v_gene: TRBV29-1; j_gene: TRBJ2-1; CDR3nt: TGCAGCGCTCGGACAGAAGGGGATGAGCAGTTCTTC; CDR3aa: CSARTEGDEQFF
d_gene: -; abundance: -; v_gene: TRBV4-2; j_gene: TRBJ1-5; CDR3nt: TGTGCCAGCAGCCAAGATCCGACAGTTAATCAGCCCCAGCATTTT; CDR3aa: CASSQDPTVNQPQHF
d_gene: -; abundance: -; v_gene: TRBV6-1; j_gene: TRBJ2-1; CDR3nt: TGTGCCAGCAGTGATGGGGGAGAGCAGTTCTTC; CDR3aa: CASSDGGEQFF
d_gene: TRBD2; abundance: few; v_gene: TRBV12-3/TRBV12-4; j_gene: TRBJ2-5; CDR3nt: TGTGCCAGCGGAGGACTAGCGGGATATGAGACCCAGTACTTC; CDR3aa: CASGGLAGYETQYF
d_gene: -; abundance: -; v_gene: TRBV19; j_gene: TRBJ2-5; CDR3nt: TGTGCCAGTAGTAACTTGGTCTTAGGAGAGACCCAGTACTTC; CDR3aa: CASSNLVLGETQYF
d_gene: -; abundance: few; v_gene: TRBV21-1; j_gene: TRBJ2-5; CDR3nt: TGTGCCAGCAACCCCAGACCTAGCGGAGAATTTACCTACCAAGAGACCCAGTACTTC; CDR3aa: CASNPRPSGEFTYQETQYF
d_gene: -; abundance: -; v_gene: TRBV6-2/TRBV6-3; j_gene: TRBJ2-3; CDR3nt: TGTGCCAGCAGCCCTGACGTTTCGAGTACGCAGTATTTT; CDR3aa: CASSPDVSSTQYF
d_gene: TRBD1; abundance: -; v_gene: TRBV4-3; j_gene: TRBJ2-2; CDR3nt: TGCGCCAGCAGCCAATGGGACAGGGGGCCGAACACCGGGGAGCTGTTTTTT; CDR3aa: CASSQWDRGPNTGELFF
d_gene: -; abundance: -; v_gene: TRBV7-9; j_gene: TRBJ1-4; CDR3nt: TGTGCCAGCAGCTCCAGAACGGGAGCGCCGGATGAAAAACTGTTTTTT; CDR3aa: CASSSRTGAPDEKLFF
d_gene: -; abundance: few; v_gene: TRBV13; j_gene: TRBJ2-3; CDR3nt: TGTGCCAGCAGCTTTGACAGGAGGGAAGATACGCAGTATTTT; CDR3aa: CASSFDRREDTQYF
d_gene: -; abundance: -; v_gene: TRBV5-6; j_gene: TRBJ2-2; CDR3nt: TGTGCCAGCAGCTTGGGTCTAACGACGAACACCGGGGAGCTGTTTTTT; CDR3aa: CASSLGLTTNTGELFF
d_gene: TRBD2; abundance: -; v_gene: TRBV5-1; j_gene: TRBJ2-2; CDR3nt: TGCGCCAGCAGCGTCGGGGGGGCCGGCACCGGGGAGCTGTTTTTT; CDR3aa: CASSVGGAGTGELFF
d_gene: -; abundance: -; v_gene: TRBV18; j_gene: TRBJ1-3; CDR3nt: TGTGGCAGCTCACCACGAGATGCATTCTCTGGAAACACCATATATTTT; CDR3aa: CGSSPRDAFSGNTIYF
d_gene: -; abundance: -; v_gene: TRBV29-1; j_gene: TRBJ2-7; CDR3nt: TGCAGCGTTGAGGTAGGAGGTCGCTACGAGCAGTACTTC; CDR3aa: CSVEVGGRYEQYF
d_gene: -; abundance: -; v_gene: TRBV20-1; j_gene: TRBJ2-7; CDR3nt: TGCAGTGCTAGAGTTTTGGGGAGTAGCGAGCAGTACTTC; CDR3aa: CSARVLGSSEQYF
d_gene: -; abundance: -; v_gene: TRBV29-1; j_gene: TRBJ1-5; CDR3nt: TGCAGCGTTGAGGCAAGGTACGGGGAGCCCCAGCATTTT; CDR3aa: CSVEARYGEPQHF
d_gene: -; abundance: many; v_gene: TRBV11-1; j_gene: TRBJ2-7; CDR3nt: TGTGCCAGCAGCCTTGGGTCGATCTACGAGCAGTACTTC; CDR3aa: CASSLGSIYEQYF
d_gene: -; abundance: -; v_gene: TRBV3-1; j_gene: TRBJ2-2; CDR3nt: TGTGCCAGCAGCCAAGACCGGGACTCTTACACCGGGGAACTGTTTTTT; CDR3aa: CASSQDRDSYTGELFF
d_gene: TRBD2; abundance: -; v_gene: TRBV5-1; j_gene: TRBJ2-2; CDR3nt: TGCGCCAGCAGCTTGACGACTAGCAATACCGGGGAGCTGTTTTTT; CDR3aa: CASSLTTSNTGELFF
d_gene: TRBD2; abundance: few; v_gene: TRBV20-1; j_gene: TRBJ2-1; CDR3nt: TGCAGTGCCGAAGGCGGGAGGGATGATGAGCAGTTCTTC; CDR3aa: CSAEGGRDDEQFF
d_gene: -; abundance: -; v_gene: TRBV3-1; j_gene: TRBJ1-2; CDR3nt: TGTGCCAGCAGCCAAGTCCCCAACTATGGCTACACCTTC; CDR3aa: CASSQVPNYGYTF
d_gene: TRBD1; abundance: once; v_gene: TRBV29-1; j_gene: TRBJ2-7; CDR3nt: TGCAGCGTGGGTTGGGACAGGGGGCCCTACGAGCAGTACTTC; CDR3aa: CSVGWDRGPYEQYF
d_gene: TRBD1; abundance: few; v_gene: TRBV28; j_gene: TRBJ1-4; CDR3nt: TGTGCCAGCAGCACCGGGGGACAGGGATCGGAAAAACTGTTTTTT; CDR3aa: CASSTGGQGSEKLFF
d_gene: -; abundance: -; v_gene: TRBV4-3; j_gene: TRBJ2-1; CDR3nt: TGCGCCAGCAGCCAAGATCTGGGCAGATACAATGAGCAGTTCTTC; CDR3aa: CASSQDLGRYNEQFF
d_gene: -; abundance: -; v_gene: TRBV5-1; j_gene: TRBJ2-5; CDR3nt: TGCGCCAGCAGCGGCGGCCGGACGGCGGTCCAAGAGACCCAGTACTTC; CDR3aa: CASSGGRTAVQETQYF
d_gene: TRBD2; abundance: -; v_gene: TRBV7-8; j_gene: TRBJ2-1; CDR3nt: TGTGCCAGCAGCTTAGTCGGATGGTATCTAGCGGGAGTAAACAATGAGCAGTTCTTC; CDR3aa: CASSLVGWYLAGVNNEQFF
d_gene: TRBD2; abundance: -; v_gene: TRBV28; j_gene: TRBJ2-7; CDR3nt: TGTGCCAGCAGTCCCAGCGGGAGTGCCAACGAGCAGTACTTC; CDR3aa: CASSPSGSANEQYF
d_gene: -; abundance: few; v_gene: TRBV12-3/TRBV12-4; j_gene: TRBJ1-6; CDR3nt: TGTGCCAGCACCCTAGGGCAGGGCTATAATTCACCCCTCCACTTT; CDR3aa: CASTLGQGYNSPLHF